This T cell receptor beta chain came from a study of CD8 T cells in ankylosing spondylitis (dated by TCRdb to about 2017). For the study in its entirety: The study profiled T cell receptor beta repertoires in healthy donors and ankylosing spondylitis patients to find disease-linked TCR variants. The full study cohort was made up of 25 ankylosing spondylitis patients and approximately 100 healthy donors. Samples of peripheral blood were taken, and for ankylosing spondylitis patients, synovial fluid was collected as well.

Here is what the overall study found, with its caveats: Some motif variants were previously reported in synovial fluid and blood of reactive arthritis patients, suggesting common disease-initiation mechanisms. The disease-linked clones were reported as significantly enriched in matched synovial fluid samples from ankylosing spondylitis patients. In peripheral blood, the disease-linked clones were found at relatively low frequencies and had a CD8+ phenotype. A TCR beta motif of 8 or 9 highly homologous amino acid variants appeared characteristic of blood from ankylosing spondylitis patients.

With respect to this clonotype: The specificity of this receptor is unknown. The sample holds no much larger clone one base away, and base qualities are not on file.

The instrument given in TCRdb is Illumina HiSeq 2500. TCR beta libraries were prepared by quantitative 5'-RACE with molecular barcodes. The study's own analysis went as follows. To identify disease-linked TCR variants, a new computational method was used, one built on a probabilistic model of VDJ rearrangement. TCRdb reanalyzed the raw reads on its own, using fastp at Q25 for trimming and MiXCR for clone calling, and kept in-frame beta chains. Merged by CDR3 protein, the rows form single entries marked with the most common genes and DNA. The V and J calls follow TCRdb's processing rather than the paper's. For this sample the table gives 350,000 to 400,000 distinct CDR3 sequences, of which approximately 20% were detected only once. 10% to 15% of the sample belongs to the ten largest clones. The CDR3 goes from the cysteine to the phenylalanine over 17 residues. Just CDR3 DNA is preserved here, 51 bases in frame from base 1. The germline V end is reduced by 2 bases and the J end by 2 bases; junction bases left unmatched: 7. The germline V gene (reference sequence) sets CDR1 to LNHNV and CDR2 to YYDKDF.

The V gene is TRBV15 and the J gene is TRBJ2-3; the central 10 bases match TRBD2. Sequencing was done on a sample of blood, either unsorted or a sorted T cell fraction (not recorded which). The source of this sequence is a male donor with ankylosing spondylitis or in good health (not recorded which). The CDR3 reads CATSRYLAGGLTDTQYF. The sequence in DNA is TGTGCCACCAGCAGATATTTAGCGGGGGGCCTCACAGATACGCAGTATTTT.